The 23 T cell receptor beta chains given below trace back to one sample, sequenced in a study of patients and donors after allogeneic stem cell transplantation. From the RT-PCR reads, TCRdb called clonotypes with MiXCR, one entry per CDR3 protein. The table lists about a million distinct CDR3 sequences, 18% of them singletons, with 6% in the top ten. The sequencing input was blood, either unsorted or a sorted T cell fraction (not recorded which). Receptor source: a human donor who was either an allogeneic HSCT recipient or a stem cell or donor lymphocyte infusion donor (not recorded which). It is not recorded whose cells these are; they may come from a transplant donor.

V gene TRBV7-8 combines with J gene TRBJ2-4; 8 bases agree with TRBD2. The V gene end was trimmed by 3 bases and the J gene end by 4 bases; junction bases not matched to a gene: 5. The CDR3 spans 15 residues. CDR1 is SGHVS and CDR2 is FQNEAQ in the germline V gene. CDR3 loop: CASSLPGTRKNIQYF. CDR3 coding DNA: TGTGCCAGCAGCTTGCCCGGGACTAGAAAAAACATTCAGTACTTC. The whole variable domain, filled in from reference TRBV7-8 and TRBJ2-4, reads GAGVSQSPRYKVAKRGQDVALRCDPISGHVSLFWYQQALGQGPEFLTYFQNEAQLDKSGLPSDRFFAERPEGSVSTLKIQRTQQEDSAVYLCASSLPGTRKNIQYFGAGTRLSVL.

The chain couples TRBV6-2 or TRBV6-3 to TRBJ2-5, with 9 nucleotides matching TRBD2. This CDR3 comprises 16 residues. From germline, CDR1 is MNHEY and CDR2 SVGEGT. With 1 base clipped from V and 1 base from J, the junction kept 4 bases outside the gene matches. CDR3 sequence (DNA): TGTGCCAGCAGTTACTTGGGACTAGCCTTCCAAGAGACCCAGTACTTC. Translating gives CASSYLGLAFQETQYF.

V gene TRBV6-1 combines with J gene TRBJ1-5, with D tentatively TRBD1 (5 bases). The V end was cut by 4 bases, the J end by 8 bases, with 21 bases between. Germline V CDR1 and CDR2: MNHNS, SASEGT. CDR3 length equals 16 residues. For the CDR3, the DNA is TGTGCCAGCAGTGGCGACTCCGGGGCTCGGGCGAAGCCCCAGCATTTT. It translates to CASSGDSGARAKPQHF.

This sequence joins TRBV10-3 and TRBJ2-3, with D perhaps TRBD2 (5 bases). CDR3 length: 13 amino acids. The V end lost 7 bases, the J end lost 6 bases, and 14 bases lay between the germline ends. CDR1 is ENHRY, CDR2 SYGVKD, per germline. CDR3 sequence reads: CAIMSGGEDTQYF. As DNA, the CDR3 is TGTGCCATCATGAGTGGAGGTGAGGATACGCAGTATTTT.

V is TRBV30 and J is TRBJ1-5, with TRBD1 matching over 7 bases. The CDR3 is 14 amino acids. CDR1 GTSNPN and CDR2 SVGIG come from the germline V gene (reference sequence). V was pared by 3 bases and J by 0 bases, with 2 bases of the junction left unmatched. The CDR3 nucleotides read TGTGCCTGGAGGGAGGGGGCTAGCAATCAGCCCCAGCATTTT. Residues: CAWREGASNQPQHF.

Many counts were recorded for this clonotype. The J gene is TRBJ1-5, the V gene TRBV6-1; weak D call: TRBD1 (5 bases). Germline V gene sequence: CDR1 MNHNS, CDR2 SASEGT. The ends were cut back, 6 bases at V and 1 base at J, with 10 bases in the middle. This CDR3 has 14 amino acids. The CDR3: CASSSRDSNQPQHF. The CDR3 DNA is TGTGCCAGCAGCTCCCGGGACAGCAATCAGCCCCAGCATTTT.

The chain couples TRBV7-9 to TRBJ2-5; D gene uncertain. Germline V lookup: CDR1 SEHNR, CDR2 FQNEAQ (reference sequence). The CDR3 covers 14 residues. V was trimmed by 1 base and J by 5 bases, leaving 11 bases between them. CDR3 region: CASSLGSATETQYF. In nucleotides, the CDR3 is TGTGCCAGCAGCTTAGGATCCGCGACGGAGACCCAGTACTTC.

J is TRBJ2-5 and V is TRBV5-1; 8 bases line up with TRBD2. V shed 4 bases and J 0 bases; nucleotides not matched to a gene: 14. The CDR3 extends over 18 amino acids. The germline CDR1 and CDR2 sequences are SGHRS and YFSETQ. CDR3 nucleotide sequence: TGCGCCAGCAGCCCCTCCGCCTTTAGCGGGACGTACCAAGAGACCCAGTACTTC. Its translation is CASSPSAFSGTYQETQYF.

V is TRBV7-2 and J is TRBJ1-1, with D unresolved. Germline V CDR1 and CDR2: SGHTA, FQGNSA. The CDR3 runs to 15 residues. V gave up 4 bases and J gave up 0 bases, with 12 bases separating them. The CDR3 is CASSWQVRLNTEAFF. The CDR3 DNA reads TGTGCCAGCAGCTGGCAGGTCAGACTGAACACTGAAGCTTTCTTT.

This clonotype was seen a few times. The V call is TRBV3-1, the J call TRBJ2-1; TRBD2 is a possible D gene (6 bases). CDR3 length: 13 residues. Germline CDR1 LGHDT, CDR2 YNNKEL (reference sequence). V gave up 6 bases and J gave up 4 bases, with 10 bases separating them. Written as DNA, the CDR3 is TGTGCCAGCAGATCCGGACTATACAATGAGCAGTTCTTC. Protein: CASRSGLYNEQFF.

This clonotype was observed a few times. The chain recombines TRBV25-1 with TRBJ1-1; a possible D gene is TRBD1 (5 bases). Trimming pared 4 bases from V and 1 base from J, leaving 13 bases between. There are 15 residues in the CDR3. The germline V gene encodes CDR1 MGHDK and CDR2 SYGVNS. CDR3 DNA sequence: TGTGCCAGCAGTGTCGGGCAGGGTCGGAACACTGAAGCTTTCTTT. This translates into CASSVGQGRNTEAFF.

The sample holds a few counts of this clonotype. CDR3 nucleotide sequence: TGCATGGGGGATGGGGGTCCTGAAGCTTTCTTT. As protein: CMGDGGPEAFF. The V call is TRBV20-1, the J call TRBJ1-1; D possibly corresponds to TRBD1 (5 bases). The CDR3 sequence is 11 residues long. Germline V gives CDR1 DFQATT, CDR2 SNEGSKA (reference sequence).

This clonotype was counted a single time. The chain recombines TRBV5-1 with TRBJ1-2; D remains unclear. V was shortened by 0 bases and J by 5 bases, with 8 bases between the two germline ends. This CDR3 has 13 residues. Germline-derived CDR1 and CDR2 are SGHRS and YFSETQ. CDR3 region: CASSLVAEYGYTF. CDR3 coding DNA: TGCGCCAGCAGCTTGGTGGCAGAATATGGCTACACCTTC.

The rearrangement uses TRBV29-1 and TRBJ2-7; TRBD2 is a possible D gene (6 bases). CDR3 size: 13 residues. V dropped 7 bases and J dropped 0 bases, with 13 bases sitting between them. Germline CDR1 reads SQVTM; CDR2 reads ANQGSEA. For the CDR3, the DNA is TGCAGCGCCGCAGGAGGGTACTCCTACGAGCAGTACTTC. Translation gives CSAAGGYSYEQYF.

V is TRBV5-1 and J is TRBJ2-7, with TRBD1 identical over 7 bases. Trimming at V came to 4 bases and at J to 2 bases, leaving 18 bases not matched to a gene. Germline V gives CDR1 SGHRS, CDR2 YFSETQ. The CDR3 covers 18 residues. The CDR3 here is CASSRLTGAGDSAYEQYF. CDR3 coding DNA: TGCGCCAGCAGCAGGCTCACAGGGGCGGGCGACTCCGCCTACGAGCAGTACTTC.

This clonotype was counted a few times. The chain uses TRBV7-2 and TRBJ2-1, with 8 bases fitting TRBD2. CDR1 and CDR2 (germline): SGHTA, FQGNSA. This CDR3 has 16 residues. Trimming took 10 bases from V and 0 from J; bases not matched to a gene: 11. CDR3 nucleotides: TGTGCCATCAAGCGGGAGCCCCACGCCTCCTACAATGAGCAGTTCTTC. As protein: CAIKREPHASYNEQFF. The complete variable domain, with remaining parts taken from reference TRBV7-2 and TRBJ2-1, reads GAGVSQSPSNKVTEKGKDVELRCDPISGHTALYWYRQSLGQGLEFLIYFQGNSAPDKSGLPSDRFSAERTGGSVSTLTIQRTQQEDSAVYLCAIKREPHASYNEQFFGPGTRLTVL.

This clonotype was found a few times. This chain joins TRBV12-5 and TRBJ2-5; tentatively, D is TRBD2 (7 bases). V was shortened by 5 bases and J by 4 bases, with 20 bases between the two germline ends. The germline gives CDR1 LGHNT, CDR2 FRNRAP. This CDR3 spans 16 amino acids. The CDR3 here is CASGGPGAGAGETQYF. CDR3 in DNA: TGTGCTAGTGGTGGCCCGGGGGCGGGAGCGGGAGAGACCCAGTACTTC.

This clonotype has a handful of counts. CDR3 amino acids: CASSPFYPGMGDTQYF. As DNA, the CDR3 is TGTGCCAGCAGCCCCTTCTATCCTGGGATGGGAGATACGCAGTATTTT. The chain couples TRBV2 to TRBJ2-3; D is unclear. V lost 6 bases, J lost 5 bases, and 21 bases lay in between. From germline, CDR1 is SNHLY and CDR2 FYNNEI. This CDR3 is built from 16 residues.

The chain uses TRBV7-2 and TRBJ2-7; no clear D gene. The germline gives CDR1 SGHTA, CDR2 FQGNSA. The CDR3 has 15 amino acids. The germline V and J ends were trimmed by 0 bases and 5 bases, with 14 bases remaining between them. The CDR3 reads CASSLASGLPNEQYF. DNA for the CDR3: TGTGCCAGCAGCTTAGCGTCGGGCCTCCCCAACGAGCAGTACTTC.

This clonotype came up a few times. The chain recombines TRBV9 with TRBJ2-1; D is unclear. Germline CDR1 is SGDLS and CDR2 is YYNGEE. V lost 3 bases, J lost 2 bases, and 6 bases lay in between. The CDR3 is made up of 13 amino acids. CDR3 DNA: TGTGCCAGCAGCGCCCATACCTACAATGAGCAGTTCTTC. Amino acid sequence: CASSAHTYNEQFF.

V gene TRBV9 combines with J gene TRBJ1-1; D remains ambiguous. Germline assignment: CDR1 SGDLS and CDR2 YYNGEE. The CDR3 extends over 14 amino acids. V was cut by 3 bases and J by 5 bases, with 14 bases left in between. CDR3 nucleotide sequence: TGTGCCAGCAGCGGAGACGGCGGGGTAACTGAAGCTTTCTTT. Protein product: CASSGDGGVTEAFF.

This clonotype was picked up a small number of times. V and J are TRBV12-3 or TRBV12-4 and TRBJ2-5; 8 bases line up with TRBD2. The CDR3 is 17 residues long. Germline trimming cut 6 bases from V and 0 bases from J; bases unmatched to any gene: 12. CDR3 in amino acids: CASSLRGVRGDQETQYF. CDR3 sequence (DNA): TGTGCCAGCAGCCTCCGGGGGGTGCGGGGGGACCAAGAGACCCAGTACTTC.

The rearrangement uses TRBV5-1 and TRBJ1-1; D unclear. V lost 0 bases and J lost 1, with 10 bases in between. The CDR3 is 15 residues long. The germline CDR1 and CDR2 sequences are SGHRS and YFSETQ. CDR3 sequence: CASSLEEKGNTEAFF. CDR3 bases: TGCGCCAGCAGCTTGGAAGAGAAAGGGAACACTGAAGCTTTCTTT.